The rows below give T cell receptor beta chains drawn from one sample of a study of OX40 agonist ivuxolimab in advanced cancers. Only in-frame clones appear in the TCRdb table, and some are missing; sequencing was by immunoSEQ multiplex PCR. The sample holds 60,000 to 65,000 clones, around 84% seen once. The starting material was CD4+ or CD8+ T cells sorted from blood, obtained in a trial of the OX40 agonist ivuxolimab. The receptors stem from an adult with an advanced solid tumor such as melanoma, head and neck, liver or kidney cancer. Both conserved end residues are part of each CDR3. Fields, in order: V gene, D gene, J gene, clone size, CDR3 protein, CDR3 DNA. A D gene is named only where the DNA matches it firmly. Size tells how often a clone was seen (once, few, many) or the class of an expanded clone, and some rows leave it out.

v_call: TRBV5-1; d_call: TRBD1; j_call: TRBJ2-5; clone_size: many; cdr3_aa: CASSLAGQGLIQETQYF; cdr3_nt: TGCGCCAGCAGCTTGGCCGGACAGGGGCTTATCCAAGAGACCCAGTACTTC
v_call: TRBV28; d_call: TRBD1; j_call: TRBJ2-7; clone_size: once; cdr3_aa: CASRKSIGAGGAYEQYF; cdr3_nt: TGTGCCAGCAGGAAGTCGATCGGGGCAGGGGGCGCGTACGAGCAGTACTTC
v_call: TRBV18; d_call: NA; j_call: TRBJ2-2; clone_size: NA; cdr3_aa: CASSPLDRITGELFF; cdr3_nt: TGTGCCAGCTCACCACTTGACAGGATCACCGGGGAGCTGTTTTTT
v_call: TRBV7-7; d_call: NA; j_call: TRBJ2-1; clone_size: NA; cdr3_aa: CASSLGVSYEQFF; cdr3_nt: TGTGCTAGCAGCTTAGGGGTAAGCTATGAGCAGTTCTTC
v_call: TRBV9; d_call: NA; j_call: TRBJ1-6; clone_size: NA; cdr3_aa: CASSPSWAHLHYPNSPLHF; cdr3_nt: TGTGCCAGCAGCCCCAGCTGGGCCCACCTCCACTACCCCAATTCACCCCTCCACTTT
v_call: TRBV6-1; d_call: NA; j_call: TRBJ1-5; clone_size: NA; cdr3_aa: CASSPGLVRPQHF; cdr3_nt: TGTGCCAGCAGCCCCGGGCTGGTCAGGCCCCAGCATTTT
v_call: TRBV5-6; d_call: NA; j_call: TRBJ2-3; clone_size: NA; cdr3_aa: CASSLAHRRQGTDTQYF; cdr3_nt: TGTGCCAGCAGCTTGGCCCATCGGCGCCAAGGTACAGATACGCAGTATTTT
v_call: TRBV29-1; d_call: NA; j_call: TRBJ2-2; clone_size: NA; cdr3_aa: CSVGNTGELFF; cdr3_nt: TGCAGCGTTGGAAACACCGGGGAGCTGTTTTTT
v_call: TRBV6-5; d_call: NA; j_call: TRBJ1-2; clone_size: few; cdr3_aa: CASTSPGKVYGYTF; cdr3_nt: TGTGCCAGCACCTCTCCGGGTAAAGTCTATGGCTACACCTTC
v_call: TRBV9; d_call: NA; j_call: TRBJ2-7; clone_size: NA; cdr3_aa: CASSASMGVAYEQYF; cdr3_nt: TGTGCCAGCAGCGCGTCGATGGGTGTTGCTTACGAGCAGTACTTC
v_call: TRBV6-5; d_call: NA; j_call: TRBJ1-2; clone_size: NA; cdr3_aa: CASSYPGARGYTF; cdr3_nt: TGTGCCAGCAGTTACCCCGGGGCTCGCGGCTACACCTTC
v_call: TRBV6-1; d_call: NA; j_call: TRBJ1-6; clone_size: NA; cdr3_aa: CASSEGTRSPLHF; cdr3_nt: TGTGCCAGCAGTGAAGGTACCAGATCACCCCTCCACTTT
v_call: TRBV7-8; d_call: NA; j_call: TRBJ1-3; clone_size: NA; cdr3_aa: CASSLSWNTIYF; cdr3_nt: TGTGCCAGCAGCTTATCGTGGAACACCATATATTTT
v_call: TRBV7-9; d_call: NA; j_call: TRBJ1-1; clone_size: once; cdr3_aa: CASSPLRNTEAFF; cdr3_nt: TGTGCCAGCAGCCCCCTCCGGAACACTGAAGCTTTCTTT
v_call: TRBV30; d_call: NA; j_call: TRBJ2-7; clone_size: NA; cdr3_aa: CAWVNRDEQYF; cdr3_nt: TGTGCCTGGGTTAACAGGGACGAGCAGTACTTC
v_call: TRBV9; d_call: NA; j_call: TRBJ2-5; clone_size: once; cdr3_aa: CASSVGPGKETQYF; cdr3_nt: TGTGCCAGCAGCGTAGGTCCAGGTAAAGAGACCCAGTACTTC
v_call: TRBV28; d_call: NA; j_call: TRBJ1-2; clone_size: once; cdr3_aa: CATRDQIYGYTF; cdr3_nt: TGTGCCACCAGAGATCAAATCTATGGCTACACCTTC
v_call: TRBV19; d_call: TRBD1; j_call: TRBJ1-1; clone_size: NA; cdr3_aa: CASSMDGQGFRTEAFF; cdr3_nt: TGTGCCAGTAGTATGGATGGACAGGGGTTCCGCACTGAAGCTTTCTTT
v_call: TRBV5-1; d_call: NA; j_call: TRBJ1-3; clone_size: NA; cdr3_aa: CASSHQDSGNTIYF; cdr3_nt: TGCGCCAGCAGCCATCAGGACAGCGGAAACACCATATATTTT
v_call: TRBV19; d_call: NA; j_call: TRBJ1-5; clone_size: NA; cdr3_aa: CASSIDRGYSNQPQHF; cdr3_nt: TGTGCCAGTAGTATAGATAGGGGGTATAGCAATCAGCCCCAGCATTTT
v_call: TRBV23-1; d_call: NA; j_call: TRBJ2-1; clone_size: few; cdr3_aa: CASRALGEWVNEQFF; cdr3_nt: TGCGCCAGCAGGGCATTGGGGGAGTGGGTGAATGAGCAGTTCTTC
v_call: TRBV30; d_call: NA; j_call: TRBJ1-2; clone_size: NA; cdr3_aa: CARRHHPNYGYTF; cdr3_nt: TGTGCCCGCCGACACCACCCTAACTATGGCTACACCTTC
v_call: TRBV30; d_call: NA; j_call: TRBJ2-2; clone_size: NA; cdr3_aa: CAWSVGLGNTGELFF; cdr3_nt: TGTGCCTGGAGTGTAGGTTTGGGAAACACCGGGGAGCTGTTTTTT
v_call: TRBV18; d_call: NA; j_call: TRBJ2-7; clone_size: NA; cdr3_aa: CASSQGPAPNSYEQYF; cdr3_nt: TGTGCCAGCTCACAGGGGCCAGCCCCAAACTCCTACGAGCAGTACTTC
v_call: TRBV5-4; d_call: NA; j_call: TRBJ1-5; clone_size: NA; cdr3_aa: CASSLDGGGNQPQHF; cdr3_nt: TGTGCCAGCAGCTTGGACGGAGGGGGCAATCAGCCCCAGCATTTT
v_call: TRBV7-6; d_call: NA; j_call: TRBJ2-2; clone_size: NA; cdr3_aa: CASSLGSSSPYTGELFF; cdr3_nt: TGTGCCAGCAGCTTAGGTTCGTCTAGCCCGTACACCGGGGAGCTGTTTTTT
v_call: TRBV2; d_call: NA; j_call: TRBJ1-2; clone_size: NA; cdr3_aa: CASSRGPANYGYTF; cdr3_nt: TGTGCCAGCAGCCGAGGGCCAGCTAACTATGGCTACACCTTC
v_call: TRBV27; d_call: NA; j_call: TRBJ2-1; clone_size: NA; cdr3_aa: CASIRGGSYNEQFF; cdr3_nt: TGTGCCAGCATTCGAGGGGGCTCCTACAATGAGCAGTTCTTC
v_call: TRBV7-9; d_call: NA; j_call: TRBJ2-1; clone_size: NA; cdr3_aa: CASSLEGGYNEQFF; cdr3_nt: TGTGCCAGCAGCTTAGAGGGGGGGTACAATGAGCAGTTCTTC
v_call: TRBV9; d_call: TRBD1; j_call: TRBJ1-2; clone_size: NA; cdr3_aa: CASSVSGGAYGYTF; cdr3_nt: TGTGCCAGCAGCGTATCAGGGGGCGCCTATGGCTACACCTTC
v_call: TRBV27; d_call: NA; j_call: TRBJ1-1; clone_size: once; cdr3_aa: CASRGRTNTEAFF; cdr3_nt: TGTGCCAGCAGGGGACGGACGAACACTGAAGCTTTCTTT
v_call: TRBV9; d_call: TRBD2; j_call: TRBJ2-7; clone_size: NA; cdr3_aa: CASSVGAGVRYEQYF; cdr3_nt: TGTGCCAGCAGCGTAGGAGCGGGAGTTCGTTACGAGCAGTACTTC